This T cell receptor (beta chain) was profiled in a study of blood T cell repertoires in COVID-19. The table came from immunoSEQ multiplex PCR; TCRdb's copy has only in-frame clones and leaves some out. The sample contains tens of thousands of clones, about four fifths of which appear only once. The material sequenced was peripheral blood. The clonotype was recovered from a human donor in a cohort sampled during active COVID-19.

The CDR3 coding sequence is TGCGCCAGCAGTGATGGCGGGGGCACATCAGATACGCAGTATTTT. Translating it yields CASSDGGGTSDTQYF. The J gene is TRBJ2-3, the V gene TRBV10-2; perhaps TRBD2 as D (7 bases). The CDR3 is 15 amino acids. In germline, CDR1 is WSHSY, CDR2 SAAADI. Trimming shortened V by 3 bases and J by 4 bases, and 14 bases separated the two germline ends.